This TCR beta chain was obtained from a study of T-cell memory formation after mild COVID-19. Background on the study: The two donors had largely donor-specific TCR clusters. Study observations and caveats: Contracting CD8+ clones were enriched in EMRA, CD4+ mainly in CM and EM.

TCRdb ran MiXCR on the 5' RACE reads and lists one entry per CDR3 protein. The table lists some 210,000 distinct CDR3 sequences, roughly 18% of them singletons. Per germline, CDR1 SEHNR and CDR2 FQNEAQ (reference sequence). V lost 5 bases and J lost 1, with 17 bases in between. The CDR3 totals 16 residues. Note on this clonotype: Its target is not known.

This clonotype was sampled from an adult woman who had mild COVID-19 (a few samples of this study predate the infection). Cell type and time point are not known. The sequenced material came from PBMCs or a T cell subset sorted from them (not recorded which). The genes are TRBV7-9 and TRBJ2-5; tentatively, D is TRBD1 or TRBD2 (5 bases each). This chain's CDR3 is CASSQRPRGTQETQYF. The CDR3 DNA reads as TGTGCCAGCAGCCAGCGACCGAGGGGCACCCAAGAGACCCAGTACTTC.